The text below deals with one T cell receptor beta chain. The antigen is not known. Expressed TCRB transcripts were sequenced, since all the RNA that had been isolated was reverse transcribed. TCRdb's table, derived via immunoSEQ multiplex PCR, lists solely in-frame clones and lacks some. This table holds about 330,000 clones, 11% found once. This sample was included in a study of beta chain features in type 1 diabetes. Overall study context: Cell yields, gender and age were similar in healthy donors and patients. There were 107,917,701 sorted cells examined across all samples.

Notes on the study in general: The study found that naive, central memory and Treg TCRB repertoires appeared more similar in patients than in healthy donors. There were fewer insertions and more deletions at the VDJ junctions of type 1 diabetes patients.

The sequenced sample consisted of naive CD4+ T cells from blood. The receptor was isolated from a woman in her 30s in good health.

This CDR3 reads CASRAAGGRNEQFF. CDR3 DNA sequence: TGTGCCAGCAGGGCAGCAGGCGGGAGGAATGAGCAGTTCTTC. The chain uses TRBV6-1 and TRBJ2-1, with 8 bases aligning to TRBD2. The CDR3 consists of 14 residues. V lost 6 bases to trimming and J lost 7 bases; unmatched junction nucleotides: 8. Germline CDR1 and CDR2: MNHNS and SASEGT.